This T cell receptor beta chain stems from a study of shared clonotypes between healthy human individuals. Unsorted PBMC DNA underwent sequencing on ten immunoSEQ deep assay plates. Profiled with immunoSEQ multiplex PCR; TCRdb holds only in-frame clones, not every one. The sample carries about 470,000 clones, roughly 80% recorded once. The donors, all of them Caucasian adults, lived in Nashville, Tennessee. Researchers drew on some 97 million PBMCs for genomic DNA from unsorted samples. Points on this clone: This may arise from a read error, as a much more abundant clone is one base away.

The V gene lost 5 bases and the J gene lost 4 bases, with 9 bases spanning the gap. Germline-derived CDR1 and CDR2 are MNHEY and SVGAGI. This CDR3 region has 13 residues. The J gene is TRBJ1-5, the V gene TRBV6-5; D is perhaps TRBD1 (6 bases). Material: PBMCs. The clonotype was recovered from a woman between 40 and 55 years old in good health. Some clones in this sample may be carry-over from other donors' samples. The CDR3 bases are TGTGCCAGCAGTCGGACAGTTAATCAGCCCCAGCATTTT. The encoded protein is CASSRTVNQPQHF.